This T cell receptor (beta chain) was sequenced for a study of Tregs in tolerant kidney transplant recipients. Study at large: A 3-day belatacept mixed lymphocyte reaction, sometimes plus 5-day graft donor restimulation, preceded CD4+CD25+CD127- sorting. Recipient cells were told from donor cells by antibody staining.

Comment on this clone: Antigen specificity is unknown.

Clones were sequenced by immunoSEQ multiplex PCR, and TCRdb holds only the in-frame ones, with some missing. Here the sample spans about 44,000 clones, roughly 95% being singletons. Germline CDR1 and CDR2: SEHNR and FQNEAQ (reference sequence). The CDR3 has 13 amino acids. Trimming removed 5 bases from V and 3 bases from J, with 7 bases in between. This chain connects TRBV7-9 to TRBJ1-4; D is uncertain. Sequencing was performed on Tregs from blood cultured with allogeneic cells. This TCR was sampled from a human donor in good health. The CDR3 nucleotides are TGTGCCAGCAGCCCCAAGGCTAATGAAAAACTGTTTTTT. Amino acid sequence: CASSPKANEKLFF.